This record looks at one T cell receptor beta chain sequence and its context. Its specificity is not known. The data were obtained in a study of cytomegalovirus exposure and HLA in healthy donors. At the level of the study: Among roughly 180 million T cells, an earlier analysis found 117 million unique TCR beta sequences.

The study, taken as a whole, reports: Per a later analysis, about 15,000 TCR beta sequences showed association with HLA alleles at 0.05 false discovery rate. The study listed roughly 160 cytomegalovirus-associated TCR beta chains.

In the PCR, 60 Vbeta and 13 Jbeta primers were used. Sequenced by immunoSEQ multiplex PCR; TCRdb stores in-frame clones only, minus some. Of 90,000 to 120,000 clones in the sample, about 72% were seen once. With 4 bases clipped from V and 3 bases from J, the junction kept 9 bases outside the gene matches. Germline-derived CDR1 and CDR2 are SGHAT and FQNNGV. The CDR3 length is 16 residues. Sequences were obtained from PBMCs. The genes are TRBV11-2 and TRBJ2-5, with 9 bases matching TRBD2. The TCR sequence derives from a man younger than 35 in good health and CMV-seronegative. DNA for the CDR3: TGTGCCAGCAGCTCGTCCGCGGGGGGGCCGGAAGAGACCCAGTACTTC. This sequence encodes CASSSSAGGPEETQYF.